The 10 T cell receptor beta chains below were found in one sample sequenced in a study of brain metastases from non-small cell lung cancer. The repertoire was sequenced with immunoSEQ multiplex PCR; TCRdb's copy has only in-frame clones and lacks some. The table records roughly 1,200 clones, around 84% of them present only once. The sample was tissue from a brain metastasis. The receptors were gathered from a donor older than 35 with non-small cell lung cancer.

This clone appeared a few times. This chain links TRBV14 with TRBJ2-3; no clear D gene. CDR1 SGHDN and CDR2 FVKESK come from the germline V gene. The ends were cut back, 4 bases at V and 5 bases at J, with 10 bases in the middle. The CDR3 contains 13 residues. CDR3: CASSPKLGDTQYF. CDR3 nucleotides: TGTGCCAGCAGCCCAAAATTAGGAGATACGCAGTATTTT.

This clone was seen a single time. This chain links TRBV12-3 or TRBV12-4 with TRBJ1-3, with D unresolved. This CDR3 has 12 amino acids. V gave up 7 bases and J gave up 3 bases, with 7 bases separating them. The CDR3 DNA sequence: TGTGCCAGCAACGCCGGTGGAAACACCATATATTTT. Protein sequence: CASNAGGNTIYF.

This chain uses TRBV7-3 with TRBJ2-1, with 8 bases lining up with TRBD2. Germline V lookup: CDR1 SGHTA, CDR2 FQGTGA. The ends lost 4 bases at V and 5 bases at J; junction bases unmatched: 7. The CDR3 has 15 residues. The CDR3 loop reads CASSSTSAGHNEQFF. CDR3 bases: TGTGCCAGCAGCTCGACTAGCGCGGGTCACAATGAGCAGTTCTTC.

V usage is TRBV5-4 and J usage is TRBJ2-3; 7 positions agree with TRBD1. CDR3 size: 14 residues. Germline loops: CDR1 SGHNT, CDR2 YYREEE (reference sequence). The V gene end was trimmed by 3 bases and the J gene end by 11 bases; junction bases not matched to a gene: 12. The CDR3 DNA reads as TGTGCCAGCAGCTGGGATCACAGGGGCTCAGGGCAGTATTTT. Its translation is CASSWDHRGSGQYF.

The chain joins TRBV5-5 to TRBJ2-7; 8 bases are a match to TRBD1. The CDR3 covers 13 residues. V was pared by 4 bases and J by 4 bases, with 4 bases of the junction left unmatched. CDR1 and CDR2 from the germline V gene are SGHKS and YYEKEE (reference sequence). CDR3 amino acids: CASSAGDRYEQYF. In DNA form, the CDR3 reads TGTGCCAGCAGCGCCGGGGACAGGTACGAGCAGTACTTC. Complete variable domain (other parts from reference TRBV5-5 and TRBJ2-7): DAGVTQSPTHLIKTRGQQVTLRCSPISGHKSVSWYQQVLGQGPQFIFQYYEKEERGRGNFPDRFSARQFPNYSSELNVNALLLGDSALYLCASSAGDRYEQYFGPGTRLTVT.

The CDR3 nucleotides read TGTGCCAGCAGTTACGGGGCGGGAGGAAATACGCAGTATTTT. It translates to CASSYGAGGNTQYF. The genes are TRBV6-2 or TRBV6-3 and TRBJ2-3; TRBD2 aligns across 8 bases. The CDR3 covers 14 residues. The V and J ends lost 2 bases and 7 bases, in that order; junction bases with no gene match: 5. Germline loops: CDR1 MNHEY, CDR2 SVGEGT.

CDR3: CASSLQRTDTIYF. CDR3 DNA: TGTGCCAGCAGCTTACAACGGACGGACACCATATATTTT. V usage is TRBV7-2 and J usage is TRBJ1-3; D is unresolved. V was cut by 2 bases and J by 8 bases, with 10 bases left in between. The CDR3 length is 13 residues. Germline V lookup: CDR1 SGHTA, CDR2 FQGNSA.

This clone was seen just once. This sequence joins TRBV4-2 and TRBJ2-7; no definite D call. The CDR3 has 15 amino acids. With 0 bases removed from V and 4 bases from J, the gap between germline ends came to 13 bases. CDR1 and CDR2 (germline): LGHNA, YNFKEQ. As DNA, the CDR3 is TGTGCCAGCAGCCAAGATCGCCGGGTAGATTACGAGCAGTACTTC. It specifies CASSQDRRVDYEQYF.

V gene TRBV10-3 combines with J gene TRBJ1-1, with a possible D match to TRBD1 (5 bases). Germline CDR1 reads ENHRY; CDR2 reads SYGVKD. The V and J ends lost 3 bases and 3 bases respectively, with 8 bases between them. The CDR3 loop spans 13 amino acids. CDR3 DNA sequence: TGTGCCATCAGTGACCGGGGCGACACTGAAGCTTTCTTT. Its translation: CAISDRGDTEAFF.

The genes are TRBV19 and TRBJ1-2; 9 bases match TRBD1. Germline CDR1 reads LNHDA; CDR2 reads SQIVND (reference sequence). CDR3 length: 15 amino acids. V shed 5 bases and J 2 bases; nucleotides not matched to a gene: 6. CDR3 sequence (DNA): TGTGCCAGTAGTTTCCGGGACAGGGTAAACTATGGCTACACCTTC. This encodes CASSFRDRVNYGYTF.